This paragraph reports one T cell receptor beta chain. The CDR3 runs 14 residues. Trimming cost V 5 bases and J 6 bases, with 17 bases left between them. Germline V gives CDR1 SGDLS, CDR2 YYNGEE. Profiled with immunoSEQ multiplex PCR; TCRdb holds only in-frame clones, not every one. The sample records 150,000 or so clones, about 90% being singletons. This specimen belongs to a study of blood T cell repertoires in COVID-19. The receptor's source is a woman aged 35 to 49 who had been exposed to COVID-19. Sample: PBMCs or T cells enriched from blood (not recorded which). The rearrangement links TRBV9 to TRBJ1-2; no reliable D call. The CDR3 sequence: CASSPRLATHGYTF. Written as DNA, the CDR3 is TGTGCCAGCAGTCCGAGGCTAGCCACGCATGGCTACACCTTC. The full variable domain, rest sourced from reference TRBV9 and TRBJ1-2, is DSGVTQTPKHLITATGQRVTLRCSPRSGDLSVYWYQQSLDQGLQFLIQYYNGEERAKGNILERFSAQQFPDLHSELNLSSLELGDSALYFCASSPRLATHGYTFGSGTRLTVV.